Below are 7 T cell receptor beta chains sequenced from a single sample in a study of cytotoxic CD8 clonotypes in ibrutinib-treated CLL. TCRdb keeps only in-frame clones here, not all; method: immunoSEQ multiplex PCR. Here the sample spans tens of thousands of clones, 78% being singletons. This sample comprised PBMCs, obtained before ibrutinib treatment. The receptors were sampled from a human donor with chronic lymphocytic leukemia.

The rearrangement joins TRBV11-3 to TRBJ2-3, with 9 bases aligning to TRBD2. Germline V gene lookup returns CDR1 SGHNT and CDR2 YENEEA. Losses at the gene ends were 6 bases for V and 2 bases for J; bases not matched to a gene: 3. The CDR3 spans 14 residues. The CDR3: CASSPGLATDTQYF. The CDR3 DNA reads TGTGCCAGCAGTCCGGGACTAGCCACAGATACGCAGTATTTT.

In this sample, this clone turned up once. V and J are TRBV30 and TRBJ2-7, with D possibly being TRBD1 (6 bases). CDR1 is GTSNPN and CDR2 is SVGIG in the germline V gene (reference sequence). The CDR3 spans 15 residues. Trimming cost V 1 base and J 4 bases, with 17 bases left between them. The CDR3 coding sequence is TGTGCCTGGAGTGGTGGACAGAGAAAGGGGTACGAGCAGTACTTC. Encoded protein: CAWSGGQRKGYEQYF.

The CDR3 DNA follows: TGTGCCAGCAGCCCTTTCAATAGCGAAGAGACCCAGTACTTC. Translating it yields CASSPFNSEETQYF. The rearrangement joins TRBV5-4 to TRBJ2-5; D might be TRBD2 (5 bases). Per the germline V gene, CDR1 is SGHNT and CDR2 is YYREEE (reference sequence). The CDR3 has 14 amino acids. The V and J ends lost 4 bases and 3 bases respectively, with 13 bases between them.

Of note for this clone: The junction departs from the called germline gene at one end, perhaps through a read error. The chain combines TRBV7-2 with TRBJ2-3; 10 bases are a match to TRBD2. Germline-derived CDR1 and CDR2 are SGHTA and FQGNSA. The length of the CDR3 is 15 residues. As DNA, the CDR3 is TGTGCCAGCACCTTAGCGGGAGGCAACGCAGATACGCAGTATTTT. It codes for CASTLAGGNADTQYF. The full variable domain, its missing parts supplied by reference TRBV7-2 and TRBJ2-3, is GAGVSQSPSNKVTEKGKDVELRCDPISGHTALYWYRQSLGQGLEFLIYFQGNSAPDKSGLPSDRFSAERTGGSVSTLTIQRTQQEDSAVYLCASTLAGGNADTQYFGPGTRLTVL.

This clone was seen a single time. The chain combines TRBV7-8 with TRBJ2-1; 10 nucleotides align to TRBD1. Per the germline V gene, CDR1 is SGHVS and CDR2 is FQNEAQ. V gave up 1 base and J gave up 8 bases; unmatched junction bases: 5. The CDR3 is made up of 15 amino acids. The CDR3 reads CASSLGQGADDEQFF. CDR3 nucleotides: TGTGCCAGCAGCTTAGGACAGGGGGCTGACGATGAGCAGTTCTTC.

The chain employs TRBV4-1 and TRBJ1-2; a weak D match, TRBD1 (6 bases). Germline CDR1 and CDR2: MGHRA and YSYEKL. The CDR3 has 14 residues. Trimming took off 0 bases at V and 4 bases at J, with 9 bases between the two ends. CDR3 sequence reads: CASSQDKGGYGYTF. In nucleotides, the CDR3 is TGCGCCAGCAGCCAAGATAAGGGGGGCTATGGCTACACCTTC.

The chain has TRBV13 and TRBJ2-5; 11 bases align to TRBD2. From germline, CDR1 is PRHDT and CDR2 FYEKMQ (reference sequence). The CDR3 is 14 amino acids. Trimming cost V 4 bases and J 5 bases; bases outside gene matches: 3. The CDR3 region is CASSSWTSGETQYF. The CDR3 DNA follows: TGTGCCAGCAGCTCCTGGACTAGCGGGGAGACCCAGTACTTC.